In this sample, the clone carrying this T cell receptor (beta chain) turned up many times. This sample is drawn from a study of blood T cell repertoires in COVID-19. About the study: Samples came from the United States, Italy and Spain, spanning acute and convalescent COVID-19.

Sequencing was performed with immunoSEQ multiplex PCR; in TCRdb, only in-frame clones are kept and a portion is missing. Found here are around 260,000 clones, around 87% of them singletons; the top ten hold more than 1.3%. This CDR3 spans 14 amino acids. Germline V CDR1 and CDR2: SNHLY, FYNNEI. V dropped 6 bases and J dropped 0 bases, with 9 bases sitting between them. Sequencing input: peripheral blood. The chain has TRBV2 and TRBJ2-4; maybe TRBD1 (6 bases). The clonotype originates from a woman aged 40 to 50 who had recovered from COVID-19. CDR3 sequence (DNA): TGTGCCAGCAGGGACAGCCAAGCCAAAAACATTCAGTACTTC. Protein product: CASRDSQAKNIQYF.